These 8 T cell receptor gamma chains came from one sample sequenced in a study of gamma-delta T cells after stem cell transplantation. TCRdb re-analyzed the RT-PCR reads via CATT. The sample has approximately 300 gamma-chain clones, 9.5% to 15% seen once. The sequenced material came from gamma-delta T cells. These receptor sequences come from a human donor. It is not recorded whose cells these are; they may come from a transplant donor.

With regard to this clone: The protein that TCRdb holds for this DNA derives from a much larger clone and differs from the translated DNA at residue 5, which likely indicates a read error; the protein shown here is translated from the DNA. The gene calls are TRGV9 and TRGJP. This CDR3 is 16 amino acids long. CDR1 GITISATS and CDR2 ISYDGTV come from the germline V gene (reference sequence). The CDR3 region has the DNA TGTGCCTTGTGGGGGGTGGGAGAGTTGGGCAAAAAAATCAAGGTATTT. It specifies CALWGVGELGKKIKVF.

This clone was found a few times. This likely traces to a read error, being one base from a far larger clone. V usage is TRGV4 and J usage is TRGJ1 or TRGJ2. CDR3 length: 13 amino acids. Germline V CDR1 and CDR2: EGSTGY, YDSYTSSV. Trimming cost V 4 bases and J 2 bases; bases outside gene matches: 5. The CDR3 protein is CATWEGDYYKKLF. The CDR3 DNA reads as TGTGCCACCTGGGAGGGGGATTATTATAAGAAACTCTTT.

About this clone: TCRdb attributes to this sequence the protein of a much larger clone, which differs from the DNA translation at residue 8; a read error is likely, and the protein displayed is translated from the DNA. CDR3 amino acids: CALWERQGLGKKIKVF. CDR3 bases: TGTGCCTTGTGGGAGCGGCAAGGGTTGGGCAAAAAAATCAAGGTATTT. The chain is built from TRGV9 and TRGJP. This CDR3 contains 16 residues. Germline V lookup: CDR1 GITISATS, CDR2 ISYDGTV (reference sequence).

This clone showed up just a few times. One base away lies a much larger clone, so this may be a sequencing read error. The same CDR3 is also encoded by other DNA sequences in this sample. The chain employs TRGV9 and TRGJP. The CDR3 is 17 residues long. Germline CDR1 reads GITISATS; CDR2 reads ISYDGTV (reference sequence). CDR3 protein: CALWEVHEELGKKIKVF. For the CDR3, the DNA is TGTGCCCTGTGGGAGGTGCATGAAGAGTTGGGCAAAAAAATCAAGGTATTT.

This clone was seen only a few times. The chain carries TRGV9 and TRGJP. Unmatched junction bases numbered 10, after V lost 6 bases and J lost 8 bases. This CDR3 spans 16 amino acids. The germline gives CDR1 GITISATS, CDR2 ISYDGTV (reference sequence). The CDR3 DNA reads as TGTGCCTTGTGGAGGTTAAGGAAGTTGGGCAAAAAAATCAAGGTATTT. Its translation is CALWRLRKLGKKIKVF.

In its sample, this clone is large. Other DNA sequences in this specimen translate into the identical CDR3. The rearrangement links TRGV9 to TRGJP. This CDR3 contains 16 residues. Germline V gene sequence: CDR1 GITISATS, CDR2 ISYDGTV (reference sequence). The J segment lost 7 bases and the V segment lost 4 bases, leaving 7 bases of the junction unmatched. The CDR3 here is CALWEVLELGKKIKVF. CDR3 DNA sequence: TGTGCCTTGTGGGAAGTTCTTGAGTTGGGCAAAAAAATCAAGGTATTT.

This clone came up a few times. V usage is TRGV9 and J usage is TRGJP. Germline values: CDR1 GITISATS, CDR2 ISYDGTV (reference sequence). The CDR3 contains 17 residues. Trimming at V came to 2 bases and at J to 9 bases, leaving 10 bases not matched to a gene. CDR3 region: CALWEAPEGLGKKIKVF. DNA of the CDR3: TGTGCCTTGTGGGAGGCTCCCGAGGGGTTGGGCAAAAAAATCAAGGTATTT.

There are a few counts of this clone. At one end the junction does not follow the germline gene, possibly because of a read error. V and J are TRGV9 and TRGJP. CDR1 and CDR2 (germline): GITISATS, ISYDGTV (reference sequence). The CDR3 sequence is 14 residues long. CDR3 sequence reads: CALWTGLDKKIKVF. CDR3 nucleotide sequence: TGTGCCTTGTGGACCGGGTTGGACAAAAAAATCAAGGTATTT.